These T cell receptor beta chains were read from a single sample in a study of blood T cells in healthy people across ages. TCRdb passed the 5' RACE reads through MiXCR, listing each CDR3 protein once. The sample records a few hundred thousand distinct CDR3 sequences, roughly half being singletons. The sample comprised blood. The source of these receptors is a man aged 60 to 69 in good health. Both conserved end residues are part of each CDR3. The order of the fields is D gene, V gene, J gene, clone size, CDR3 DNA, CDR3 protein. A D gene is named only where the DNA matches it firmly. Expanded clones are given a class, and other clones once, few, many or no size at all.

TRBD2	TRBV20-1	TRBJ2-3	few	TGCAGTGCTAGAGCCGGATCGGCGGGAGAAGTCCCAGATACGCAGTATTTT	CSARAGSAGEVPDTQYF
TRBD1	TRBV29-1	TRBJ2-5	.	TGCAGCGTTGAAGGTTGGGGACCGGGACAGGCACAAGAGACCCAGTACTTC	CSVEGWGPGQAQETQYF
TRBD1	TRBV7-9	TRBJ1-5	once	TGTGCCAGCAGCCCCGAGGGGGCCGTGGAGCCCCAGCATTTT	CASSPEGAVEPQHF
TRBD2	TRBV6-2/TRBV6-3	TRBJ2-3	.	TGTGCCAGCCGTATAGCGGGAGGGAGAGATACGCAGTATTTT	CASRIAGGRDTQYF
.	TRBV25-1	TRBJ1-6	.	TGTGCCAGTAAAGGGACGGCAAATTCACCCCTCCACTTT	CASKGTANSPLHF
.	TRBV29-1	TRBJ2-1	few	TGCAGCGCTATAGCCTCGGGATCAAGGGAGCAGTTCTTC	CSAIASGSREQFF
TRBD2	TRBV20-1	TRBJ2-7	.	TGCAGTGCTAGAGATCAAAAGCGGGAATTTTCCTACGAGCAGTACTTC	CSARDQKREFSYEQYF
.	TRBV30	TRBJ1-1	.	TGTGCCTGGAGGGGTCCGGACAGTGAAACTGAAGCTTTCTTT	CAWRGPDSETEAFF
TRBD1	TRBV6-5	TRBJ1-2	.	TGTGCCAGCAGTTTGCAGACCGGGACAGGGTACTACGGCTACACCTTC	CASSLQTGTGYYGYTF
TRBD1	TRBV12-3/TRBV12-4	TRBJ2-1	few	TGTGCCAGCAGTTTGGCCCAGCTGGACAGGTTGAATGAGCAGTTCTTC	CASSLAQLDRLNEQFF
TRBD1	TRBV20-1	TRBJ2-1	.	TGCAGTGCTAGGCCTAGGGACAGGGGGCACAATGAGCAGTTCTTC	CSARPRDRGHNEQFF
.	TRBV19	TRBJ2-3	.	TGTGCCAGTAGTATGTATACTAGCACAGATACGCAGTATTTT	CASSMYTSTDTQYF
.	TRBV20-1	TRBJ1-1	.	TGCAGTGCTAGCGGGGAAAACACTGAAGCTTTCTTT	CSASGENTEAFF
TRBD1	TRBV7-2	TRBJ2-7	.	TGTGCCAGCAGCTTAATCCAGGGGGCGAACGAGCAGTACTTC	CASSLIQGANEQYF
TRBD2	TRBV5-1	TRBJ2-7	many	TGCGCCAGCAGCTTAGCACTAGCGGGGGGCTACGAGCAGTACTTC	CASSLALAGGYEQYF
.	TRBV29-1	TRBJ1-1	.	TGCAGCGCACGGGGGGGTATATGGGCTGAAGCTTTCTTT	CSARGGIWAEAFF
.	TRBV20-1	TRBJ1-1	.	TGCAGTGCGGCCCTCGTCCAGAAGAACACTGAAGCTTTCTTT	CSAALVQKNTEAFF
.	TRBV12-3/TRBV12-4	TRBJ2-1	.	TGTGCCAGCAGCCGCGACTGGGACGATGAGCAGTTCTTC	CASSRDWDDEQFF
.	TRBV7-9	TRBJ2-1	.	TGTGCCAGCAGCTTCGGGACAAGGGGGGACAATGAGCAGTTCTTC	CASSFGTRGDNEQFF
TRBD2	TRBV4-1	TRBJ2-7	.	TGCGCCAGCAGCCAAGGGAACATACTAGCGGGAGGGCGGGACGAGCAGTACTTC	CASSQGNILAGGRDEQYF
.	TRBV20-1	TRBJ1-2	.	TGCAGTGCCCGCCAGGGGAGGAACTATGGCTACACCTTC	CSARQGRNYGYTF
.	TRBV4-3	TRBJ2-4	.	TGCGCCAGCAGCCAAGGTGGCGGGGCAGAAAACATTCAGTACTTC	CASSQGGGAENIQYF
.	TRBV19	TRBJ2-5	.	TGTGCCAGTAGAGGCAGGGTGATCGACAATGAGCAGTACTTC	CASRGRVIDNEQYF
TRBD2	TRBV11-2	TRBJ2-5	once	TGTGCCAGCAGCTCCGCCTTAGGACTAGCGGGGAGGGGGACCCAGTACTTC	CASSSALGLAGRGTQYF
.	TRBV3-1	TRBJ1-2	.	TGTGCCAGCAGCCCGGGCCCTAACTATGGCTACACCTTC	CASSPGPNYGYTF
.	TRBV6-1	TRBJ2-4	.	TGTGCCAGCAGTGAAGGACAGCTACTGGAGCAGTACTTC	CASSEGQLLEQYF